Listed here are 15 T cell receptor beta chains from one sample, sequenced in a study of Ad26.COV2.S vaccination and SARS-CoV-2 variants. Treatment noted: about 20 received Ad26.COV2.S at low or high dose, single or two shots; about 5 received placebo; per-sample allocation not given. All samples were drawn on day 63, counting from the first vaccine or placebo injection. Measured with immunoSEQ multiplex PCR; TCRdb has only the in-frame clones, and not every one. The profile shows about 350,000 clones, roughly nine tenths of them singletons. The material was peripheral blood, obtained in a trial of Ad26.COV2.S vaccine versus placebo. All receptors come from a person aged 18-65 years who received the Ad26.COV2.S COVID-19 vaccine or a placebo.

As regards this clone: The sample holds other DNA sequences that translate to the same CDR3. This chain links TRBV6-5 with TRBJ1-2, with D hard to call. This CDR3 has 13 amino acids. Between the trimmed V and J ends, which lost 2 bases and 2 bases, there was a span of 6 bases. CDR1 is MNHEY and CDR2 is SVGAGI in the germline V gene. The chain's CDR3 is CASSYDGNYGYTF. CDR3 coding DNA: TGTGCCAGCAGTTACGACGGCAACTATGGCTACACCTTC.

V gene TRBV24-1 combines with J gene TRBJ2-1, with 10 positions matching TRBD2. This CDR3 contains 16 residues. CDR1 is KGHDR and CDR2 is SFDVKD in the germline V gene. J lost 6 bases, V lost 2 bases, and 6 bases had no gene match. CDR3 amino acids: CATSDSSSGSSNEQFF. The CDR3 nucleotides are TGTGCCACCAGTGATTCTTCTAGCGGGAGTAGCAATGAGCAGTTCTTC.

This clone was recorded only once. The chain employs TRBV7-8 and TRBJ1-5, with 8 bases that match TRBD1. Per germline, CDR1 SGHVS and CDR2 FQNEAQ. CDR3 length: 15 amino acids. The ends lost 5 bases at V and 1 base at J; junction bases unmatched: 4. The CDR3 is CASSHTGGSNQPQHF. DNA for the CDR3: TGTGCCAGCAGCCATACAGGGGGGAGCAATCAGCCCCAGCATTTT. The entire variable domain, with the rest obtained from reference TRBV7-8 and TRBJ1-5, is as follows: GAGVSQSPRYKVAKRGQDVALRCDPISGHVSLFWYQQALGQGPEFLTYFQNEAQLDKSGLPSDRFFAERPEGSVSTLKIQRTQQEDSAVYLCASSHTGGSNQPQHFGDGTRLSIL.

The CDR3 region is CASSLVHEGDTQYF. The DNA for the CDR3 is TGCGCCAGCAGCTTGGTTCATGAGGGGGATACGCAGTATTTT. This sequence joins TRBV5-1 and TRBJ2-3; the D call may be TRBD1 or TRBD2 (5 bases each). Trimming removed 0 bases from V and 6 bases from J, with 11 bases in between. The length of the CDR3 is 14 residues. CDR1 SGHRS and CDR2 YFSETQ come from the germline V gene.

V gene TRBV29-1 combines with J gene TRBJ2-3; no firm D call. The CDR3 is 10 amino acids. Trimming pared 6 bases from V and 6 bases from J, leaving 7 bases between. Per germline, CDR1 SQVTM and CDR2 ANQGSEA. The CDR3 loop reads CSVAQDTQYF. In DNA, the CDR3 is TGCAGCGTCGCCCAGGATACGCAGTATTTT.

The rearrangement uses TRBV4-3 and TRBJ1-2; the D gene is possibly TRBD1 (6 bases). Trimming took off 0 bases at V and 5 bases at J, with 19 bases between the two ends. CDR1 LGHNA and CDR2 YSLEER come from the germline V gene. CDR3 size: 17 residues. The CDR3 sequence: CASSQDRLTGSLYGYTF. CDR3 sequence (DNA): TGCGCCAGCAGCCAAGATCGGCTAACAGGGAGCTTATATGGCTACACCTTC.

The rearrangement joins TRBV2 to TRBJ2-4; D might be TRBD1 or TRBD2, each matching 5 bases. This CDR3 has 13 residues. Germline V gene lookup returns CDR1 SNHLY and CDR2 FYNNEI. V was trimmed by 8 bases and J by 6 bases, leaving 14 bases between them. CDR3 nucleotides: TGTGCCAGCTCAGTGGGGGAGATAAACATTCAGTACTTC. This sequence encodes CASSVGEINIQYF.

CDR3 amino acids: CASTPTGTGRTEAFF. In nucleotides, the CDR3 is TGTGCCAGCACCCCGACCGGGACAGGGAGGACTGAAGCTTTCTTT. The rearrangement links TRBV6-2 or TRBV6-3 to TRBJ1-1, with 9 bases identical to TRBD1. J lost 5 bases, V lost 7 bases, and 11 bases had no gene match. Germline lookup yields CDR1 MNHEY and CDR2 SVGEGT. The CDR3 has 15 residues.

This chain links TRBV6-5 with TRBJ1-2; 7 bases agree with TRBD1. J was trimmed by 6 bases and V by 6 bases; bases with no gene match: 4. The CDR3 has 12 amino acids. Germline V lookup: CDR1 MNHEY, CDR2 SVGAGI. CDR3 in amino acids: CASSRDSNGYTF. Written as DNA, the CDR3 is TGTGCCAGCAGCCGGGACAGTAATGGCTACACCTTC.

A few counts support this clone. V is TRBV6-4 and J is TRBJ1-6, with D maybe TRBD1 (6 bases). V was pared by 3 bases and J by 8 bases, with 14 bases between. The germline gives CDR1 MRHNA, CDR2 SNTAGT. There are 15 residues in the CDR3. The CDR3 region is CASSETPGADSPLHF. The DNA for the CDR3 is TGTGCCAGCAGTGAAACTCCAGGGGCGGATTCACCCCTCCACTTT.

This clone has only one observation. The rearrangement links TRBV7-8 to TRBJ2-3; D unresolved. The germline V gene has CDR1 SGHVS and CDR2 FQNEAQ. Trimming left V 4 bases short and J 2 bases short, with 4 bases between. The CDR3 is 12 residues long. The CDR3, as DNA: TGTGCCAGCAGCTCATCCACAGATACGCAGTATTTT. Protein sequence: CASSSSTDTQYF.

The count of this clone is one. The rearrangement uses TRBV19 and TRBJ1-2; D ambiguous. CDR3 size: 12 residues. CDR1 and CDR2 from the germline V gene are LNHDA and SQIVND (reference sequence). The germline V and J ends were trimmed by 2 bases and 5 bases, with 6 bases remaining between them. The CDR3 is CASSISGYGYTF. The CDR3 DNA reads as TGTGCCAGTAGTATATCGGGGTATGGCTACACCTTC.

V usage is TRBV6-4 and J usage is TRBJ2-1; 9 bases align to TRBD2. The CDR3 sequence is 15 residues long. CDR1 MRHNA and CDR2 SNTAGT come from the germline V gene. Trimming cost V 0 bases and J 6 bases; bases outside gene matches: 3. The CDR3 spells CASSDSGRGGNEQFF. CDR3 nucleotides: TGTGCCAGCAGTGACTCCGGGCGGGGGGGCAATGAGCAGTTCTTC.

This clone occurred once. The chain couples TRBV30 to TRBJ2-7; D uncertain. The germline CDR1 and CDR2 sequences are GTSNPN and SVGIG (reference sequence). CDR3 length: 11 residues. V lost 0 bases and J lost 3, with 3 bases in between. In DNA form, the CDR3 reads TGTGCCTGGAGTGTAATCTACGAGCAGTACTTC. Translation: CAWSVIYEQYF.

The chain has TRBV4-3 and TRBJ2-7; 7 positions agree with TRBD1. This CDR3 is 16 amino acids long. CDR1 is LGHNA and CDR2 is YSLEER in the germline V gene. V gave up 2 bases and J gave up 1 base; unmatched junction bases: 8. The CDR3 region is CASSQTLRDRSYEQYF. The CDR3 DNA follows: TGCGCCAGCAGCCAAACCCTCCGGGACAGATCCTACGAGCAGTACTTC.